Given below is one T cell receptor beta chain in context. Its antigen is undetermined. An Oncomine TCR Beta short-read assay was used to sequence the DNA from cultured CD4+ T cells. TCRdb called the PCR reads again in MiXCR, with one record for every CDR3 protein. The data hold around 19,000 distinct CDR3 sequences, with more than 30% observed a single time. The CDR3 loop spans 14 amino acids. Germline CDR1 and CDR2: MNHNS and SASEGT. V lost 8 bases to trimming and J lost 7 bases, with 20 bases between them. The treatment here: approximately 10-day PBMC culture with coronavirus spike peptide pools or control peptides (ViraFEST assay). Culture of approximately 2.1 million PBMCs per well took place with about 9.1 IU/ml IL-2 and 8 to 10 ug/ml peptide pools. These data originate in a study of vaccination and CD4 T cells after COVID-19. At the level of the study: The convalescents were made up of six males and four females, two of whom were Hispanic. Post-COVID specimens were obtained a median 101 days after diagnosis (range 35 to 161).

This chain uses TRBV6-1 with TRBJ1-2, with D maybe TRBD1 (6 bases). This clonotype was obtained from a human donor who received a COVID-19 vaccine. The sequencing used CD4+ T cells from blood, cultured in vitro, collected before SARS-CoV-2 vaccination. The CDR3 DNA reads TGTGCCAGCGGTAGGGGGGATTTTTCGGGTGGCTACACCTTC. Translated: CASGRGDFSGGYTF.